A selection of T cell receptor beta chains follows, all from one sample in a study of T cells in Graves' hyperthyroidism and ophthalmopathy. TCRdb analysed the multiplex PCR reads with MiXCR anew, one entry per CDR3 protein. The repertoire consists of around 690,000 distinct CDR3 sequences, with 15% to 20% occurring once and the leading ten covering around 15%. The sample was blood. The receptors originated from a man in his forties or fifties with Graves' hyperthyroidism. The conserved cysteine and the conserved F or W are not part of the CDR3 here.

>TRBV3-1
ASSQDNGRTYEQY
>TRBV5-5
ASSPIPGQGASGANVLT
>TRBV2
ASRLWEGSYNEQF
>TRBV11-2
ASSLEILANNEQF
>TRBV2
ASSEGLAATDTQY
>TRBV10-3
ATQSGLADNKQF
>TRBV11-2
ASSFRSGFAYNEQF
>TRBV12-3/TRBV12-4
ASSFDSPLH
>TRBV30
AWTLGLASTDTQY
>TRBV5-1
ASSLASVKETQY
>TRBV7-2
ASSPTGGAYNEQF
>TRBV27
ASSHTDRNTEAF
>TRBV4-3
ASSRGYGISNTEAF
>TRBV7-2
ASNLDRENYEQY
>TRBV19
ASSLHLAYQPQH
>TRBV27
ASSQLKLGHSPLH
>TRBV28
VTGGQGPNTGTGELF
>TRBV3-1
ASSQILAGGPNEQF
>TRBV6-2/TRBV6-3
ASTEGGRSTDTQY
>TRBV27
ASSTTVMNTEAF
>TRBV5-5
ASSWESGSSSYEQY
>TRBV28
ASSSGDVNTEAF
>TRBV11-3
ASSLGESTDTQY
>TRBV5-1
ASSLRLAGEGKNYEQY
>TRBV24-1
ATRSAGLDNEQF
>TRBV14
ASSHWDNAYEQY
>TRBV20-1
SADQGQGFYEQY
>TRBV6-1
ASSHTVTDQETQY
>TRBV20-1
SGPGQGTYEQY
>TRBV29-1
SVGRQGGTEAF
>TRBV10-3
AMNSGRPTGELF
>TRBV29-1
SVAGGTSGSYNEQF
>TRBV27
ASSLVYSTDTQY
>TRBV28
ASVAGGKDTQY
>TRBV20-1
SARSRGARNQPQH
>TRBV7-2
ASSYLPGSYEQY
>TRBV18
ASSPLGAYGYT
>TRBV27
ASSPLGGEKTKNIQY
>TRBV7-3
ASSLTGAPNGYT
>TRBV28
ASSSTRANYEQY
>TRBV7-9
ASTLSRSADEQF
>TRBV11-2
ASSSQGRGYEQF